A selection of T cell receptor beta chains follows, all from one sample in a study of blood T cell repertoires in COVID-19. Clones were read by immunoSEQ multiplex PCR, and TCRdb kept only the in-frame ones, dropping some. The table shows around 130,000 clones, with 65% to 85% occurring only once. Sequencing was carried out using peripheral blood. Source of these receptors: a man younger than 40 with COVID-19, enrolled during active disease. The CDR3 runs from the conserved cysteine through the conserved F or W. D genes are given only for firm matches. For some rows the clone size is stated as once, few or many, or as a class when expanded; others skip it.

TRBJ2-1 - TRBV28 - CASSIREQFF TGTGCCAGCAGTATTCGTGAGCAGTTCTTC
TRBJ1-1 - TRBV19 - CASSIDRDTEAFF TGTGCCAGTAGTATAGACAGGGACACTGAAGCTTTCTTT
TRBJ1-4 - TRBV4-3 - CASSRSLGLEKLFF TGCGCCAGCAGCCGGTCGCTGGGCCTAGAAAAACTGTTTTTT
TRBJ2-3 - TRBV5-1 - CASTRGGPTDTQYF TGCGCCAGCACGAGAGGGGGACCCACAGATACGCAGTATTTT
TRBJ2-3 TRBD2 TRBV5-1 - CASSLDSSGSTSRTDTQYF TGCGCCAGCAGCTTGGATTCCAGCGGGAGCACATCTCGCACAGATACGCAGTATTTT
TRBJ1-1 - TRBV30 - CAWDRTENTEAFF TGTGCCTGGGATCGGACAGAGAACACTGAAGCTTTCTTT
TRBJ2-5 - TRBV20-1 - CSASDQGETQYF TGCAGTGCTAGTGACCAGGGAGAGACCCAGTACTTC
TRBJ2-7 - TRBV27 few CASGTQGGEQYF TGTGCCAGCGGAACCCAGGGGGGCGAGCAGTACTTC
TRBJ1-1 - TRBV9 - CASSVVQGPTEAFF TGTGCCAGCAGCGTAGTCCAGGGGCCTACTGAAGCTTTCTTT
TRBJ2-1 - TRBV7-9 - CASRAYQEAQFF TGTGCCAGCAGAGCTTATCAGGAGGCGCAGTTCTTC
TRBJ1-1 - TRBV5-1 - CASSLTPRNTEAFF TGCGCCAGCAGCCTTACTCCTAGGAACACTGAAGCTTTCTTT
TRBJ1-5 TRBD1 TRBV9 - CASSVGDRGGQPQHF TGTGCCAGCAGCGTCGGGGACAGGGGTGGACAGCCCCAGCATTTT
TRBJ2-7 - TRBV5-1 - CASSLGQGSFYEQYF TGCGCCAGCAGCCTGGGTCAGGGGAGCTTCTACGAGCAGTACTTC
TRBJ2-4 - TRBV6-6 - CASSYLTGAKNIQYF TGTGCCAGCAGTTACCTGACGGGGGCCAAAAACATTCAGTACTTC
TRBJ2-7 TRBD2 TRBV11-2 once CASSFPGLAGVYEQYF TGTGCCAGCAGCTTCCCCGGACTAGCGGGAGTCTACGAGCAGTACTTC
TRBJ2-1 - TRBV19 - CASSVADWSYNEQFF TGTGCCAGTAGTGTGGCAGACTGGAGCTACAATGAGCAGTTCTTC
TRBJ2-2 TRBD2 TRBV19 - CASLGGSLTGELFF TGTGCCAGTCTGGGGGGGAGCCTCACCGGGGAGCTGTTTTTT
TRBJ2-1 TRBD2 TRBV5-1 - CASSSTERGTSGPLNEQFF TGCGCCAGCAGCTCGACCGAGAGGGGGACTAGCGGGCCCCTGAATGAGCAGTTCTTC
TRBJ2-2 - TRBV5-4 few CASRSGSANTGELFF TGTGCCAGCAGAAGCGGGTCCGCGAACACCGGGGAGCTGTTTTTT
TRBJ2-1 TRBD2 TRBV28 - CASSTLAGGLNEQFF TGTGCCAGCAGTACCCTAGCGGGAGGGCTTAATGAGCAGTTCTTC
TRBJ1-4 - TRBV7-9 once CASSEGQAEKLFF TGTGCCAGCAGTGAAGGACAAGCTGAAAAACTGTTTTTT
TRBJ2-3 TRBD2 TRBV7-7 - CASSRLAGGDTQYF TGTGCTAGCAGCAGACTAGCGGGAGGGGATACGCAGTATTTT
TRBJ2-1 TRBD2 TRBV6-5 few CASSYKRESEQFF TGTGCCAGCAGTTATAAGCGGGAGAGTGAGCAGTTCTTC
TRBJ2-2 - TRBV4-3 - CASQYRVNTGELFF TGCGCCAGCCAATACAGGGTGAACACCGGGGAGCTGTTTTTT
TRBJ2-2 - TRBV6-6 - CASSPASANTGELFF TGTGCCAGCAGTCCCGCTAGCGCGAACACCGGGGAGCTGTTTTTT
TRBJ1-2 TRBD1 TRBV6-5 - CASSYRGGGYGYTF TGTGCCAGCAGTTACAGAGGGGGCGGCTATGGCTACACCTTC
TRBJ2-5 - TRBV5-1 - CASSSEGGETQYF TGCGCCAGCAGCTCTGAGGGCGGGGAGACCCAGTACTTC
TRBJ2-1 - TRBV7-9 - CASSPPLGTSTGSYNEQFF TGTGCCAGCAGCCCCCCATTGGGCACTAGTACCGGCTCCTACAATGAGCAGTTCTTC
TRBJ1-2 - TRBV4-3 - CASSQDRSTGNYGYTF TGCGCCAGCAGCCAAGACCGGAGTACGGGAAACTATGGCTACACCTTC
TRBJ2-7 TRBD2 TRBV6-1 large CASSDRGGRYEQYF TGTGCCAGCAGTGATCGGGGCGGGAGGTACGAGCAGTACTTC
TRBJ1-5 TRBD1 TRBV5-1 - CASSLDRGDSNQPQHF TGCGCCAGCAGCCTCGACAGGGGTGATAGCAATCAGCCCCAGCATTTT
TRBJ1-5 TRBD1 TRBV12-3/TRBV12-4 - CASSLRQGQPQHF TGTGCCAGCAGTTTACGACAGGGACAGCCCCAGCATTTT
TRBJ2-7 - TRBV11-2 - CASSLDLRSSYEQYF TGTGCCAGCAGCTTAGACCTTAGGAGCTCCTACGAGCAGTACTTC